This T cell receptor (beta chain) was captured by sequencing in a study of STAT5B mutations in CD4+ large granular lymphocyte leukemia. This clone was observed a handful of times. Controls came from buffy coats of healthy blood donors. Clones were sequenced by immunoSEQ multiplex PCR, and TCRdb holds only the in-frame ones, with some missing. This sample has more than 35,000 clones, with over 75% found just once. The CDR3 length is 14 residues. Germline lookup yields CDR1 SGHRS and CDR2 YFSETQ. V gave up 1 base and J gave up 4 bases, with 11 bases separating them. The J gene is TRBJ1-2, the V gene TRBV5-1; possibly TRBD1 for D (5 bases). The sample was CD4+ T cells from blood buffy coats. This sequence originates from a human donor in good health. The CDR3 DNA is TGCGCCAGCAGCTTGAACCAGGGCCGCTATGGCTACACCTTC. Amino acids: CASSLNQGRYGYTF.